This T cell receptor (beta chain) was captured in a study of blood T cell repertoires in COVID-19. There are 12 residues in the CDR3. J lost 11 bases, V lost 6 bases, and 5 bases had no gene match. The V gene's germline CDR1 is WNHNN and CDR2 SYGVQD (reference sequence). Sequenced by immunoSEQ multiplex PCR; TCRdb stores in-frame clones only, minus some. Among 200,000 to 250,000 clones listed, approximately 80% were seen once. The clonotype comes from a human donor in a cohort sampled during active COVID-19. Input material: peripheral blood. The chain has TRBV10-1 and TRBJ2-1, with 9 bases that match TRBD1. Here the CDR3 DNA reads TGCGCCAGCAGCCAGGACAGGGGTCAGCAGTTCTTC. Amino acids: CASSQDRGQQFF.